This entry lists 8 T cell receptor beta chains sequenced from one sample in a study of beta chain features in type 1 diabetes. Study outcomes and limitations: TCRB CDR3 length was moderately but significantly reduced in all four CD4+ subsets of Type 1 diabetes patients.

The investigators reverse transcribed all of the isolated RNA, so they sequenced expressed TCRB transcripts. Libraries were prepared by immunoSEQ multiplex PCR; TCRdb keeps only in-frame clonotypes and omits some of them. In the table there are 200,000 to 300,000 clones, about 11% of which are singletons. No cognate antigen is known for these TCRs. Input material: naive CD4+ T cells from blood. The receptors originated from a man younger than 40 with type 1 diabetes.

This clone turned up a few times. V is TRBV25-1 and J is TRBJ2-7; perhaps TRBD2 as D (5 bases). The length of the CDR3 is 15 residues. CDR1 is MGHDK, CDR2 SYGVNS, per germline. The V end was cut by 3 bases, the J end by 3 bases, with 15 bases between. The CDR3 sequence is CASSDPSDSGYEQYF. CDR3 nucleotide sequence: TGTGCCAGCAGTGACCCCTCGGACTCCGGCTACGAGCAGTACTTC.

The gene calls are TRBV5-1 and TRBJ1-2; D might be TRBD1 (6 bases). Per the germline V gene, CDR1 is SGHRS and CDR2 is YFSETQ. The CDR3 length is 15 residues. Trimming left V 2 bases short and J 0 bases short, with 11 bases between. Here the CDR3 DNA reads TGCGCCAGCAGCTTTGGACAGACCTCTAACTATGGCTACACCTTC. It is translated as CASSFGQTSNYGYTF.

This clone came up a few times. The V and J genes are TRBV28 and TRBJ2-1; possible D gene TRBD2, 5 bases. Germline CDR1 MDHEN, CDR2 SYDVKM. V was cut by 2 bases and J by 7 bases, with 12 bases left in between. CDR3 length: 14 amino acids. For the CDR3, the DNA is TGTGCCAGCAGTTTAGGCTCCCCGGGGAATGAGCAGTTCTTC. Protein product: CASSLGSPGNEQFF.

The chain links TRBV9 to TRBJ2-1, with 10 bases lining up with TRBD1. The trim removed 3 bases at V and 8 bases at J, leaving 11 bases unmatched. The CDR3 loop spans 16 amino acids. Germline CDR1 SGDLS, CDR2 YYNGEE. CDR3 amino acids: CASSEFRDRGTDEQFF. CDR3 nucleotide sequence: TGTGCCAGCAGCGAATTCCGGGACAGGGGAACCGATGAGCAGTTCTTC. Using reference TRBV9 and TRBJ2-1 for the parts outside the CDR3, the full variable domain is DSGVTQTPKHLITATGQRVTLRCSPRSGDLSVYWYQQSLDQGLQFLIQYYNGEERAKGNILERFSAQQFPDLHSELNLSSLELGDSALYFCASSEFRDRGTDEQFFGPGTRLTVL.

The CDR3 region is CASSSNPANRGYEQYF. For the CDR3, the DNA is TGTGCCAGCAGCTCAAACCCGGCCAACAGGGGCTACGAGCAGTACTTC. The chain uses TRBV7-3 and TRBJ2-7; 7 nucleotides align to TRBD1. The length of the CDR3 is 16 residues. Trimming cost V 4 bases and J 3 bases; bases outside gene matches: 12. Germline CDR1 reads SGHTA; CDR2 reads FQGTGA. The full variable domain, completed using reference TRBV7-3 and TRBJ2-7, is GAGVSQTPSNKVTEKGKYVELRCDPISGHTALYWYRQSLGQGPEFLIYFQGTGAADDSGLPNDRFFAVRPEGSVSTLKIQRTERGDSAVYLCASSSNPANRGYEQYFGPGTRLTVT.

This chain connects TRBV28 to TRBJ1-2; D gene uncertain. The CDR3 is made up of 12 amino acids. Germline V gives CDR1 MDHEN, CDR2 SYDVKM. Deletions cut 1 base from V and 4 bases from J, with 4 bases between. The DNA of the CDR3 is TGTGCCAGCAGTTTATCTTTCTATGGCTACACCTTC. It codes for CASSLSFYGYTF.

In this sample, this clone turned up a few times. The same CDR3 arises from other DNA sequences in this sample as well. The rearrangement uses TRBV30 and TRBJ1-5; maybe TRBD1 (6 bases). The CDR3 sequence is 13 residues long. The germline gives CDR1 GTSNPN, CDR2 SVGIG (reference sequence). V lost 1 base and J lost 4, with 8 bases in between. Here the CDR3 DNA reads TGTGCCTGGAGTGAAAGGGGGAATCAGCCCCAGCATTTT. Its translation: CAWSERGNQPQHF.

This clone was detected a few times. The chain joins TRBV6-5 to TRBJ2-5; TRBD1 is a possible D gene (6 bases). V was pared by 0 bases and J by 4 bases, with 15 bases between. The germline gives CDR1 MNHEY, CDR2 SVGAGI. This CDR3 contains 16 residues. The CDR3 here is CASSYSTGRIGETQYF. CDR3 sequence (DNA): TGTGCCAGCAGTTACTCAACAGGGAGAATAGGAGAGACCCAGTACTTC.